The sequence of this T cell receptor beta chain was determined in a study of blood T cell repertoires in COVID-19. Study at large: Samples taken during acute and convalescent COVID-19 were collected in the United States, Italy and Spain.

Clinical histories supplied by participants themselves formed the basis of cohort assignment. This clone was detected only a few times. The CDR3 spans 14 residues. The germline V gene encodes CDR1 LNHDA and CDR2 SQIVND (reference sequence). Trimming stripped 5 bases from V and 6 bases from J, with 16 bases between. Original processing notes: How many nucleated cells were present was estimated from reference gene primer amplification. Some clones are missing from TCRdb's copy, which holds only in-frame ones; the method was immunoSEQ multiplex PCR. D and trimming were read from the DNA, whereas the V and J calls and clone size are those reported in that table. There are 400,000 to 500,000 clones in the sample; around 87% occur only once, and approximately 1.8% lies in the top ten.

The receptor was derived from a woman in her thirties or forties who had recovered from COVID-19. The rearrangement uses TRBV19 and TRBJ1-2; no clear D. What was sequenced was PBMCs or T cells enriched from blood (not recorded which). CDR3 in amino acids: CASSWVGSSDGYTF. In DNA, the CDR3 is TGTGCCAGTAGTTGGGTCGGGAGTTCCGATGGCTACACCTTC.